This record concerns one T cell receptor (beta chain) sequence. A quantity of roughly 0.5 to 1 ug RNA underwent reverse transcription using random hexamers. In TCRdb, the immunoSEQ multiplex PCR reads were re-called with MiXCR into one record per CDR3 protein. The sample has under 85,000 distinct CDR3 sequences, roughly 92% seen once. The data stem from a study of CD8 T cells in Susac syndrome. Study information: The Susac syndrome patients that were sequenced included roughly six with active disease and under 10 in remission.

The CDR3 is 13 amino acids. The ends lost 5 bases at V and 6 bases at J; junction bases unmatched: 7. Germline loops: CDR1 SEHNR, CDR2 FQNEAQ (reference sequence). The sample taken for sequencing was CD8+ T cells from PBMCs. The chain links TRBV7-9 to TRBJ2-7, with 7 nucleotides matching TRBD1. The source is a human donor with Susac syndrome. CDR3: CASSPSAGGEQYF. CDR3 coding DNA: TGTGCCAGCAGCCCATCCGCAGGGGGCGAGCAGTACTTC.